This is a list of T cell receptor beta chains from one sample in a study of identical twins. One entry per CDR3 protein, called by TCRdb with MiXCR from the 5' RACE reads. Altogether under 250,000 distinct CDR3 sequences are present, about 7.5% being singletons, with the ten largest covering more than 1.5%. The same data also contributed to another study, on yellow fever vaccine responses in identical twins.

Sequencing input: memory (CD45RO+) T cells sorted from blood. These receptors were obtained from a young woman in good health. Each CDR3 is given with its conserved first and last residue. A D gene is named only where the DNA matches it firmly. Where a row states a size, it is once, few, many or the class of an expanded clone; other rows omit it.

D gene | clone size | J gene | V gene | CDR3 protein | CDR3 DNA
TRBD1 | . | TRBJ2-5 | TRBV10-3 | CAISSDGTEETQYF | TGTGCCATCAGTTCAGACGGGACAGAAGAGACCCAGTACTTC
. | many | TRBJ2-4 | TRBV9 | CASSVVGQGRDIQYF | TGTGCCAGCAGCGTAGTGGGGCAGGGTCGGGACATTCAGTACTTC
TRBD1 | . | TRBJ2-3 | TRBV6-1 | CASAGQGPPTADTQYF | TGTGCCAGCGCGGGACAGGGGCCGCCCACCGCAGATACGCAGTATTTT
. | few | TRBJ1-1 | TRBV9 | CASSQTVAPNTEAFF | TGTGCCAGCAGCCAAACAGTAGCCCCGAACACTGAAGCTTTCTTT
. | many | TRBJ2-7 | TRBV25-1 | CASSESRGRVYEQYF | TGTGCCAGCAGTGAATCCCGGGGCAGGGTCTACGAGCAGTACTTC
. | many | TRBJ2-5 | TRBV6-5 | CASSSGRETQYF | TGTGCCAGCAGTTCTGGGAGAGAGACCCAGTACTTC
TRBD1 | many | TRBJ2-7 | TRBV20-1 | CSARDPRQGAGEQYF | TGCAGTGCTAGAGATCCTAGACAGGGGGCGGGGGAGCAGTACTTC
. | many | TRBJ2-1 | TRBV6-7 | CASSLLTSKVSYNEQFF | TGTGCCAGCAGCCTCCTTACTAGTAAAGTTTCCTACAATGAGCAGTTCTTC
. | many | TRBJ2-2 | TRBV5-1 | CASSLAGSVYTGELFF | TGCGCCAGCAGCCTAGCTGGGTCCGTTTACACCGGGGAGCTGTTTTTT
. | . | TRBJ2-3 | TRBV15 | CATSSGGKDTQYF | TGTGCCACCAGCTCAGGCGGGAAAGATACGCAGTATTTT
. | . | TRBJ2-7 | TRBV2 | CASSPRFYEQYF | TGTGCCAGCAGCCCGAGGTTCTACGAGCAGTACTTC
. | . | TRBJ2-7 | TRBV20-1 | CSAREREGTAYEQYF | TGCAGTGCTAGAGAAAGGGAAGGCACGGCCTACGAGCAGTACTTC
TRBD2 | many | TRBJ2-2 | TRBV12-3/TRBV12-4 | CASTAGGLVWTGELFF | TGTGCCAGCACAGCGGGAGGGCTCGTTTGGACCGGGGAGCTGTTTTTT
TRBD2 | . | TRBJ2-3 | TRBV6-2/TRBV6-3 | CASSYILAGADTQYF | TGTGCCAGCAGTTACATCCTAGCGGGAGCGGATACGCAGTATTTT
. | many | TRBJ2-7 | TRBV28 | CASSFLRTPLSF | TGTGCCAGCAGTTTTCTCCGGACCCCACTCTCCTTC
. | . | TRBJ2-2 | TRBV3-1 | CASSSFRGTNTGELFF | TGTGCCAGCAGTTCGTTCAGAGGGACAAACACCGGGGAGCTGTTTTTT
. | . | TRBJ2-4 | TRBV15 | CATSSGAGAKNIQYF | TGTGCCACCAGCTCAGGGGCCGGGGCCAAAAACATTCAGTACTTC
. | many | TRBJ2-6 | TRBV4-3 | CASSQDGEGSGANVLTF | TGCGCCAGCAGCCAAGACGGTGAGGGCTCTGGGGCCAACGTCCTGACTTTC
TRBD1 | many | TRBJ1-2 | TRBV20-1 | CSAKRPTGGNYGYTF | TGCAGTGCCAAAAGACCCACAGGGGGTAACTATGGCTACACCTTC
. | many | TRBJ2-4 | TRBV5-1 | CASSLDGTGLAKNIQYF | TGCGCCAGCAGCTTGGACGGAACAGGACTAGCCAAAAACATTCAGTACTTC
. | many | TRBJ2-2 | TRBV7-9 | CASSLVAGTNTGELFF | TGTGCCAGCAGCTTAGTGGCAGGAACGAACACCGGGGAGCTGTTTTTT
. | few | TRBJ2-2 | TRBV25-1 | CASSDKKPTGELFF | TGTGCCAGCAGTGACAAAAAACCCACCGGGGAGCTGTTTTTT
. | many | TRBJ2-5 | TRBV6-5 | CASSYSWGAQETQYF | TGTGCCAGCAGTTACTCCTGGGGGGCCCAAGAGACCCAGTACTTC
. | few | TRBJ2-1 | TRBV14 | CASSQSRGAYNEQFF | TGTGCCAGCAGCCAAAGCAGGGGGGCTTACAATGAGCAGTTCTTC
TRBD2 | few | TRBJ2-5 | TRBV5-1 | CASSLALAGVRETQYF | TGCGCCAGCAGCTTGGCCCTAGCGGGGGTGCGGGAGACCCAGTACTTC
. | . | TRBJ2-1 | TRBV6-1 | CASIGGGAGPFYSNEQFF | TGTGCCAGCATAGGGGGGGGGGCCGGCCCCTTTTACAGCAATGAGCAGTTCTTC
. | . | TRBJ2-7 | TRBV20-1 | CSASQTVGYEQYF | TGCAGTGCTAGTCAGACAGTTGGCTACGAGCAGTACTTC
. | many | TRBJ2-3 | TRBV3-1 | CASSRRTDTQYF | TGTGCCAGCAGCCGCCGCACAGATACGCAGTATTTT
TRBD2 | . | TRBJ2-4 | TRBV7-9 | CASSLQAGGNIQYF | TGTGCCAGCAGCTTACAAGCGGGGGGAAACATTCAGTACTTC
. | . | TRBJ2-1 | TRBV29-1 | CSVRDRNEQFF | TGCAGCGTACGAGACAGGAATGAGCAGTTCTTC
TRBD2 | many | TRBJ2-3 | TRBV6-2/TRBV6-3 | CASSATSGGPDTQYF | TGTGCCAGCAGTGCGACTAGCGGGGGGCCGGATACGCAGTATTTT
TRBD1 | many | TRBJ2-1 | TRBV11-2 | CASKIGQGNNEQFF | TGTGCCAGCAAGATTGGACAGGGGAACAATGAGCAGTTCTTC
. | few | TRBJ2-3 | TRBV6-1 | CASSGHRSDTQYF | TGTGCCAGCAGTGGCCACAGATCAGATACGCAGTATTTT
. | . | TRBJ1-6 | TRBV11-1 | CASSLERAGKSPLHF | TGTGCCAGCAGCTTAGAGAGGGCCGGAAAGTCACCCCTCCACTTT
. | few | TRBJ1-6 | TRBV14 | CASSQTEMAPLHF | TGTGCCAGCAGCCAGACGGAGATGGCACCCCTCCACTTT
TRBD1 | . | TRBJ1-5 | TRBV7-9 | CASSLIGGQDSNQPQHF | TGTGCCAGCAGCCTGATCGGCGGACAGGATAGCAATCAGCCCCAGCATTTT